This T cell receptor (beta chain) was identified during a study of cytomegalovirus exposure and HLA in healthy donors. A word on this clone: Its antigen is not known.

The CDR3 loop spans 16 amino acids. The V end was cut by 0 bases, the J end by 7 bases, with 17 bases between. Germline V CDR1 and CDR2: SGDLS, YYNGEE. Study findings and constraints: Presence/absence analyses rested on an assumption that sequencing depth was roughly uniform across donors. The study put some 160 TCR beta chains on its list as cytomegalovirus-associated. A missense variant in DCLRE1C was later tied to TCR beta V- and J-gene trimming.

PCR involved 60 Vbeta and 13 Jbeta primers. Profiled with immunoSEQ multiplex PCR; TCRdb holds only in-frame clones, not every one. The sample contains approximately 140,000 clones, over 75% of which appear only once. Material for sequencing was PBMCs. The TCR sequence derives from a man under 40 in good health and CMV-seronegative. The chain is built from TRBV9 and TRBJ2-1; weak D call: TRBD2 (6 bases). CDR3 loop: CASSVGAGALGNEQFF. The CDR3 nucleotides read TGTGCCAGCAGCGTAGGAGCGGGTGCCCTTGGGAATGAGCAGTTCTTC.